A single TCR beta chain is shown here with its context. Antigen: not known. TCRdb reanalysed the 5' RACE reads using MiXCR and keeps one entry per CDR3 protein. The table includes hundreds of thousands of distinct CDR3 sequences, about a fifth detected once. The CDR3 is 14 residues long. Germline-derived CDR1 and CDR2 are MRHNA and SNTAGT. The junction had 3 bases not matched to a gene; V was cut back by 7 bases and J by 0 bases. The data stem from a study of T-cell memory formation after mild COVID-19. The study's findings and limits: Proof of SARS-CoV-2 specificity was absent for the second-wave clones that crested on day 37. Within pre-infection memory, some responding clones were found, suggesting cross-reactive memory joined. Clones shrinking from day 15 to 85 showed even CD4/CD8 mixes; later expanders tilted CD4+.

The sequencing input was PBMCs or a T cell subset sorted from them (not recorded which). This sequence originates from an adult woman who had mild COVID-19 (a few samples of this study predate the infection). Cell type and time point are not known. The rearrangement links TRBV6-4 to TRBJ2-1, with 7 bases that match TRBD1. CDR3 DNA: TGTGCCAGCACGGGACAGAGCTCCTACAATGAGCAGTTCTTC. This translates into CASTGQSSYNEQFF.